Listed here is a single TCR beta chain. Recent acute infections and vaccinations were absent in the healthy HIV-negative adult donors. The data were obtained in a study of shared clonotypes between healthy human individuals. Study-wide background: A donor's plate count was three for CD4 naive and three for CD4 memory; CD8 naive had two and CD8 memory one.

Generated by immunoSEQ multiplex PCR, the TCRdb table keeps only in-frame clones and is missing some. The data show about 2.4 million clones, 85% to 95% seen once. The germline gives CDR1 ENHRY, CDR2 SYGVKD. With 9 bases removed from V and 6 bases from J, the gap between germline ends came to 18 bases. The CDR3 has 14 amino acids. This TCR derives from a man younger than 35 in good health. The genes are TRBV10-3 and TRBJ2-1; possibly TRBD1 for D (6 bases). The specimen sequenced was naive CD4+ T cells sorted from blood. As for subset: CD45RA+ positively selected. The DNA of the CDR3 is TGTGCCATTGCTGGGGGCGGACGGCTCAATGAGCAGTTCTTC. Protein: CAIAGGGRLNEQFF.